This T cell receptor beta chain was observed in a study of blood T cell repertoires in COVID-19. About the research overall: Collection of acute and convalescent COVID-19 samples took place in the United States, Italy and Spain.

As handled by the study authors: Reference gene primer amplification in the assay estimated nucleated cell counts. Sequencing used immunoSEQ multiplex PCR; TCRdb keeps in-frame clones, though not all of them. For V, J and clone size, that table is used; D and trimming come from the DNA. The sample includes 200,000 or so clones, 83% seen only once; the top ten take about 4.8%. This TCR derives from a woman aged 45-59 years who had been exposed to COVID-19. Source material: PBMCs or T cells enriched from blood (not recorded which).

The CDR3 is CASSRTLAGEYEQYF. Here the CDR3 DNA reads TGTGCCAGTAGTAGAACACTAGCGGGGGAGTACGAGCAGTACTTC. The genes are TRBV19 and TRBJ2-7; 11 nucleotides agree with TRBD2. Per germline, CDR1 LNHDA and CDR2 SQIVND (reference sequence). With 4 bases clipped from V and 4 bases from J, the junction kept 6 bases outside the gene matches. The CDR3 is 15 residues long.